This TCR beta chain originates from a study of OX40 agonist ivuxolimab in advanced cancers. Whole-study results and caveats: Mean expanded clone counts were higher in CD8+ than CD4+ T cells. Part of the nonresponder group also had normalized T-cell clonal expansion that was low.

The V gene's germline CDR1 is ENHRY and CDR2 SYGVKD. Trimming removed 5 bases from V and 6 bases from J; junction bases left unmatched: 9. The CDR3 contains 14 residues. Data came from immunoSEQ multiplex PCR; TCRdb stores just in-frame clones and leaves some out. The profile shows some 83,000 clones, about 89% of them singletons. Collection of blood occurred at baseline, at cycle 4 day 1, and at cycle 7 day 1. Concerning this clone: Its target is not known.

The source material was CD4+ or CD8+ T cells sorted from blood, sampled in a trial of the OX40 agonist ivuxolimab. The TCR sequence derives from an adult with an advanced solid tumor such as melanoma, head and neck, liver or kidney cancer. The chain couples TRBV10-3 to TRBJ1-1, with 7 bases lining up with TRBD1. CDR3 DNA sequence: TGTGCCATCAGTCGTACAGGGGCAAGGGCTGAAGCTTTCTTT. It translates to CAISRTGARAEAFF.